This TCR beta chain appears in the sequencing data of a study of blood T cell repertoires in COVID-19. Study information: PBMCs, B-cell-depleted T cells, or T cells provided the cDNA or gDNA that made up the material.

Individuals drawn from under 30 US areas were about 18 to 95 years old. Which cohort a participant joined came from the clinical history participants gave. The germline V gene encodes CDR1 LNHDA and CDR2 SQIVND (reference sequence). This CDR3 is 12 amino acids long. V lost 6 bases and J 4 bases, leaving 9 bases between the germline ends. Assay: immunoSEQ multiplex PCR; the TCRdb copy retains only in-frame clones and omits some. The table records approximately 320,000 clones, about nine tenths of them present only once. The chain employs TRBV19 and TRBJ1-2; D may be TRBD1 (6 bases). The receptor was isolated from a woman aged 18 to 35 who had recovered from COVID-19. Sequenced sample: PBMCs or T cells enriched from blood (not recorded which). The CDR3 bases are TGTGCCAGTAGACAGGGATTCTATGGCTACACCTTC. Amino acids: CASRQGFYGYTF. The variable domain in full, completed from reference TRBV19 and TRBJ1-2, reads DGGITQSPKYLFRKEGQNVTLSCEQNLNHDAMYWYRQDPGQGLRLIYYSQIVNDFQKGDIAEGYSVSREKKESFPLTVTSAQKNPTAFYLCASRQGFYGYTFGSGTRLTVV.